This TCR beta chain is drawn from a study of blood T cell repertoires in COVID-19. For the study at large: Samples taken during acute and convalescent COVID-19 were collected in the United States, Italy and Spain.

Exposed enrollees had met someone with a PCR-confirmed or clinician-diagnosed COVID-19 case at some point within the 2 weeks before study entry. Authors' methods: Amplifying reference gene primers gave estimates of nucleated cell counts. Repertoires were generated with immunoSEQ multiplex PCR, while TCRdb's copy carries only in-frame clones and drops some. The V and J calls and clone size come from that table; D and trimming were worked out from the DNA. The repertoire holds under 250,000 clones, with roughly 88% as singletons. Sequences were obtained from PBMCs or T cells enriched from blood (not recorded which). The receptor's source is a woman under 40 who had been exposed to COVID-19.

This chain's CDR3 is CSVPTDGIGDYGYTF. In DNA form, the CDR3 reads TGCAGCGTACCTACGGACGGGATCGGCGACTATGGCTACACCTTC. The rearrangement joins TRBV29-1 to TRBJ1-2; D unclear. Trimming removed 6 bases at V and 3 bases at J, with 20 bases between. CDR3 size: 15 residues. CDR1 and CDR2 from the germline V gene are SQVTM and ANQGSEA.